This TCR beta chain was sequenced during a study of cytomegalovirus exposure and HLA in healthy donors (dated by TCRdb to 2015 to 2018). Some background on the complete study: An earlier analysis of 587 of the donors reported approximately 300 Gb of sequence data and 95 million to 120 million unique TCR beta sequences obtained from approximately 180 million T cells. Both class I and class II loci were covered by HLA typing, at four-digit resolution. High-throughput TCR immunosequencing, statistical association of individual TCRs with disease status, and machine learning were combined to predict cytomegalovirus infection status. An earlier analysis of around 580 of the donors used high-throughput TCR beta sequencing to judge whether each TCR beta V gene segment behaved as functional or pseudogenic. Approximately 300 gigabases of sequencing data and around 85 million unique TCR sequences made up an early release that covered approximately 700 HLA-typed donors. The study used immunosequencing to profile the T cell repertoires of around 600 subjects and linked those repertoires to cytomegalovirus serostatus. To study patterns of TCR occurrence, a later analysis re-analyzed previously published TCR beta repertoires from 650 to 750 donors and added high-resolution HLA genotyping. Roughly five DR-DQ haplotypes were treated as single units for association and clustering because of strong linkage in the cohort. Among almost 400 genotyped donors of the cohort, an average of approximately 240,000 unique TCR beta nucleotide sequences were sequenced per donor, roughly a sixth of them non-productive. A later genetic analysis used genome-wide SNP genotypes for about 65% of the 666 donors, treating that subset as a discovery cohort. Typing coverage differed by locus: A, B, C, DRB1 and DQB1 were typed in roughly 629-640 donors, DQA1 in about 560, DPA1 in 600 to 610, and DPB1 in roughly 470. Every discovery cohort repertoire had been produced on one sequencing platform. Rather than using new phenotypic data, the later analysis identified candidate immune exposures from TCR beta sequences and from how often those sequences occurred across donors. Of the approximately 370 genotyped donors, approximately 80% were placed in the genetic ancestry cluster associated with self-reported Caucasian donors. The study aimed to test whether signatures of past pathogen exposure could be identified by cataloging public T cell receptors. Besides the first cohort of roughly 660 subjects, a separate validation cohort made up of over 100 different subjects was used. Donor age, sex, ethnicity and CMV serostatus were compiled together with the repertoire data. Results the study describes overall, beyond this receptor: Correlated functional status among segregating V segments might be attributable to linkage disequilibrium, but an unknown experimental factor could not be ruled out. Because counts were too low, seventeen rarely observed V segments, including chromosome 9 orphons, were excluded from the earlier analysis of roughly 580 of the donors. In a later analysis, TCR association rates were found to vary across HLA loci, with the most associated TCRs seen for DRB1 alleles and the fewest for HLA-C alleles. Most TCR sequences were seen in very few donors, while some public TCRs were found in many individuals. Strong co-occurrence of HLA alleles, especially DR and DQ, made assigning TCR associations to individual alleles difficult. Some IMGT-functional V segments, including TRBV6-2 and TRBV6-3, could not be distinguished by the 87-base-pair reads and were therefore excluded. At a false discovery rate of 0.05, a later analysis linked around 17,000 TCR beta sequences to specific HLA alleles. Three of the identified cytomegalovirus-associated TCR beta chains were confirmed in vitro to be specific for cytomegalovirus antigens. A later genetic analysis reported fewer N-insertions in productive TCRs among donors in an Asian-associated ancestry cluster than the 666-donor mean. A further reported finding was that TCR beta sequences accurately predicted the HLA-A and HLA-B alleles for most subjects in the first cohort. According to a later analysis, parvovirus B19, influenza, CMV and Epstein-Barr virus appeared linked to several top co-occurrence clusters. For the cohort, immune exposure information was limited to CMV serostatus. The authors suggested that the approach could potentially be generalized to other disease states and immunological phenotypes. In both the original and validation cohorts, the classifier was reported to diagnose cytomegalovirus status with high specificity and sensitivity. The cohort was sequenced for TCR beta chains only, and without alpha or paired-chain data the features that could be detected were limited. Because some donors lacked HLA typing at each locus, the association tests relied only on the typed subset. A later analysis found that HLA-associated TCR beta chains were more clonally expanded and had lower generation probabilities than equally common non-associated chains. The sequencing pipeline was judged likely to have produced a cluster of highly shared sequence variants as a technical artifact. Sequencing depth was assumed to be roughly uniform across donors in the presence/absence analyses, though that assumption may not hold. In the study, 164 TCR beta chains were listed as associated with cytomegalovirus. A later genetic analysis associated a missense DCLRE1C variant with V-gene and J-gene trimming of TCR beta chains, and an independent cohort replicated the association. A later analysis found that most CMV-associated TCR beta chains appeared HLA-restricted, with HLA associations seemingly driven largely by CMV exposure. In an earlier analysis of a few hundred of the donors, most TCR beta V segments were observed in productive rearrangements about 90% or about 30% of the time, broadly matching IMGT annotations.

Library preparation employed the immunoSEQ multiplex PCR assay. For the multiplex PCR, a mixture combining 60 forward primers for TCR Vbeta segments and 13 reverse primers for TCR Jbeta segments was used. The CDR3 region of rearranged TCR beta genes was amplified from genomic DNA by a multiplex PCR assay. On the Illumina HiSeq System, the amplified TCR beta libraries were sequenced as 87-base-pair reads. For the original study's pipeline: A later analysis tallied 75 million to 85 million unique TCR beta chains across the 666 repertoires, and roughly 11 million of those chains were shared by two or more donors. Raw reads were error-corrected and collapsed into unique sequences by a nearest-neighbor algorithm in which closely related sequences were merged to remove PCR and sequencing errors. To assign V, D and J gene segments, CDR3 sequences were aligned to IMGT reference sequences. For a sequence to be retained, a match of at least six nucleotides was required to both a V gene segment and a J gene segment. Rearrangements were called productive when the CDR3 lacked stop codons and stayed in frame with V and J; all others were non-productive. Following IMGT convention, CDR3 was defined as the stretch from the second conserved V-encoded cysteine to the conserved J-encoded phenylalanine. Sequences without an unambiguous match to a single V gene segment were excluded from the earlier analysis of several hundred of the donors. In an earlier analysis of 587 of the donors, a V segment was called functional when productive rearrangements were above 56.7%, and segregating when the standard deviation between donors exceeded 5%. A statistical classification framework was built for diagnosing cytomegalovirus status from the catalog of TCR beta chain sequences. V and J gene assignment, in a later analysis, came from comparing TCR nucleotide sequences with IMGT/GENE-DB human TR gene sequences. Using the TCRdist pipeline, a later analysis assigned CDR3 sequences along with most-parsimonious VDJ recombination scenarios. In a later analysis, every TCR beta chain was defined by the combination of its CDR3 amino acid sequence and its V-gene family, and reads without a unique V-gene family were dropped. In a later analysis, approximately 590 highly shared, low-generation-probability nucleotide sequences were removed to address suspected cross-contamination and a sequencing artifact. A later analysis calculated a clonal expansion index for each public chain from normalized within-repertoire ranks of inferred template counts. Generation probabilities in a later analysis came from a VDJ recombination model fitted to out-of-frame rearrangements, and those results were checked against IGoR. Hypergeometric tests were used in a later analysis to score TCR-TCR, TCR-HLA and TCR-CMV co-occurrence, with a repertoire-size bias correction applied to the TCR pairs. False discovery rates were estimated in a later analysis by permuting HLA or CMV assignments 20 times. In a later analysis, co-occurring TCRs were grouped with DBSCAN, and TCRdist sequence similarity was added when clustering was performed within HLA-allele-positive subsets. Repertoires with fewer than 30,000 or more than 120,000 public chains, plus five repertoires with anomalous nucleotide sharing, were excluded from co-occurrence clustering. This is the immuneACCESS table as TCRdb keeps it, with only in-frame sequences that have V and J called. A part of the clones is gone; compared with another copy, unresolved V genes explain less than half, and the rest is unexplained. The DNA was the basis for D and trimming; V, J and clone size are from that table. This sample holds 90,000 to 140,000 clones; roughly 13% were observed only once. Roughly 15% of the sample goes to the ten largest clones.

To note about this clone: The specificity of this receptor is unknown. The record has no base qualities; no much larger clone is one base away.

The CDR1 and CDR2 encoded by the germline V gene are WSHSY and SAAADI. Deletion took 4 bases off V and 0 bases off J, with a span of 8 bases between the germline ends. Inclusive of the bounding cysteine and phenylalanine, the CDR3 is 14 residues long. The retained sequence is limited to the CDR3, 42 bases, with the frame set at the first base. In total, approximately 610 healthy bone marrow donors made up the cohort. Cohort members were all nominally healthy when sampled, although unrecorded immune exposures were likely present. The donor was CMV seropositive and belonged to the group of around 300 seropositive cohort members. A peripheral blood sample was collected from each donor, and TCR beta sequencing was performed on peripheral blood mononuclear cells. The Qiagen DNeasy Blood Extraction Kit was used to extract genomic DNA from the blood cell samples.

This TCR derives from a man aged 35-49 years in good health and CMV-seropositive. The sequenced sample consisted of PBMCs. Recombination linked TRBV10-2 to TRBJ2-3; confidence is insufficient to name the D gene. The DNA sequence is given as TGCGCCAGCAGTGGAGAGGCGAGCACAGATACGCAGTATTTT. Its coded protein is CASSGEASTDTQYF.